This entry is about one T cell receptor beta chain. Its antigen remains unknown. The CDR3 is made up of 17 amino acids. Trimming removed 0 bases from V and 5 bases from J, with 15 bases in between. Germline CDR1 and CDR2: SGHRS and YFSETQ. This sample was included in a study of radiotherapy plus CTLA-4 blockade in lung cancer. Overall study: Overall, 18% of patients showed an objective response, while approximately 30% attained disease control.

Clones were read by immunoSEQ multiplex PCR, and TCRdb kept only the in-frame ones, dropping some. Of approximately 30,000 clones listed, approximately 78% were seen once; the top ten hold under 30%. General observations from the study: Reported findings show early blood T cell clone dynamics, with interferon-beta, best predicted response. In blood, tumor-derived TCR clones expanded after radiotherapy plus ipilimumab.

The rearrangement uses TRBV5-1 and TRBJ1-6; D call uncertain. This TCR derives from a human donor with non-small cell lung cancer that progressed on radiotherapy plus ipilimumab. Sequencing used peripheral blood, obtained from a patient treated with radiotherapy plus ipilimumab. In DNA form, the CDR3 reads TGCGCCAGCAGCTTGGATGGACGGGATGATGATAATTCACCCCTCCACTTT. Amino acid sequence: CASSLDGRDDDNSPLHF.